This T cell receptor beta chain was recorded in a study of memory CD4+ T cells and cytomegalovirus serostatus. General study results and limits: Suggested: most of the CMV-linked TCR signature lies in CD4+ memory cells.

The sort gate was single viable CD3+CD4+CD8-CD45RO+ cells for memory CD4+ T cells. Methods used by the authors: Out-of-frame sequences were removed, leaving 2 million or so distinct TCRbeta sequences. TCRdb keeps only in-frame clones here, not all; method: immunoSEQ multiplex PCR. V and J calls and clone size are given by that table; D and trimming were obtained from the DNA. The sample shows 30,000 to 45,000 clones, 70% to 80% of them seen only once. V was pared by 4 bases and J by 0 bases, with 10 bases between. The CDR3 contains 16 residues. Looked up from germline, CDR1 is SGHTA and CDR2 is FQGNSA. In this sample, this clone turned up once. Antigen specificity is unknown.

The V call is TRBV7-2, the J call TRBJ2-6; perhaps TRBD2 as D (5 bases). Sequences were obtained from memory CD4+ T cells from blood. The source of this sequence is an adult in good health and CMV-seropositive. CDR3 nucleotide sequence: TGTGCCAGCAGCTACTTGGCGGGCTCTGGGGCCAACGTCCTGACTTTC. This gives the protein CASSYLAGSGANVLTF.